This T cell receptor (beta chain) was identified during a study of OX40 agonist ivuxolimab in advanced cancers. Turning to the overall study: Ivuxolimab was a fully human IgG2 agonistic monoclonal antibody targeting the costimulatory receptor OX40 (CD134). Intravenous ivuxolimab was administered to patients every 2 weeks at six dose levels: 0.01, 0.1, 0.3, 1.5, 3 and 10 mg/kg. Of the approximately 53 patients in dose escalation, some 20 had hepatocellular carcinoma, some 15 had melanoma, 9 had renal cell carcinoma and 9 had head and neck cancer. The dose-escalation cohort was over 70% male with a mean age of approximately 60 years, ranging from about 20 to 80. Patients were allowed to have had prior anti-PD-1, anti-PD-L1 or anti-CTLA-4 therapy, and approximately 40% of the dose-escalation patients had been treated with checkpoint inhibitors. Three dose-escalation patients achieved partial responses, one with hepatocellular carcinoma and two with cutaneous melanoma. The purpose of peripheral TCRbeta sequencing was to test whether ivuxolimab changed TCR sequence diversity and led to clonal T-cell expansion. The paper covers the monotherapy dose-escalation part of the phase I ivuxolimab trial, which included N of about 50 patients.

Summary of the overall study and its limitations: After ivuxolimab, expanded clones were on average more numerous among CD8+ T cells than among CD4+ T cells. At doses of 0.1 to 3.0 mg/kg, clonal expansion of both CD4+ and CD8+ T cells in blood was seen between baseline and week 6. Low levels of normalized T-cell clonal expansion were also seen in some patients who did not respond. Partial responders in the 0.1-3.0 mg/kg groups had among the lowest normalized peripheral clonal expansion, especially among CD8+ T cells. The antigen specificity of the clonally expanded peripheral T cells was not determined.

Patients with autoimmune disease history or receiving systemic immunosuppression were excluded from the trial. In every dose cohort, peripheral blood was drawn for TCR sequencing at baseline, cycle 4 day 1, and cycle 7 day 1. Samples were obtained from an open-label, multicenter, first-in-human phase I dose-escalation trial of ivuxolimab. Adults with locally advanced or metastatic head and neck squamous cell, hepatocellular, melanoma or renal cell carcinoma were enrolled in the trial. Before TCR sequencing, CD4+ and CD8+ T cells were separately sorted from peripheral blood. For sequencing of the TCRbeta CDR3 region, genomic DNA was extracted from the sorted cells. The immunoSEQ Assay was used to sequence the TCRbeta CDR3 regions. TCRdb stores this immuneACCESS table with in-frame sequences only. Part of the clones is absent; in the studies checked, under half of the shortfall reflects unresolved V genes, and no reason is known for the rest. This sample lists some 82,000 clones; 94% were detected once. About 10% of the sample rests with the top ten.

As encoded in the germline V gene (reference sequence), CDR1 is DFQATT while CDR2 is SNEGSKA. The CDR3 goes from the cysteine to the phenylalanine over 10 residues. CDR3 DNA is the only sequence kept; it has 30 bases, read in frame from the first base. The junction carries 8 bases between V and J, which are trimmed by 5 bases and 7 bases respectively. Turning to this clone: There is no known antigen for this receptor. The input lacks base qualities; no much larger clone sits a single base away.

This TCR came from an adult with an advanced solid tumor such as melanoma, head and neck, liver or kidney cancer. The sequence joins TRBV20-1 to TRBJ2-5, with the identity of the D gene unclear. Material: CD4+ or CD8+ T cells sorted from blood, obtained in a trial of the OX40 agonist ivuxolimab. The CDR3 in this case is CSAQMGTQYF. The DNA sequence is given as TGCAGTGCTCAAATGGGGACCCAGTACTTC.